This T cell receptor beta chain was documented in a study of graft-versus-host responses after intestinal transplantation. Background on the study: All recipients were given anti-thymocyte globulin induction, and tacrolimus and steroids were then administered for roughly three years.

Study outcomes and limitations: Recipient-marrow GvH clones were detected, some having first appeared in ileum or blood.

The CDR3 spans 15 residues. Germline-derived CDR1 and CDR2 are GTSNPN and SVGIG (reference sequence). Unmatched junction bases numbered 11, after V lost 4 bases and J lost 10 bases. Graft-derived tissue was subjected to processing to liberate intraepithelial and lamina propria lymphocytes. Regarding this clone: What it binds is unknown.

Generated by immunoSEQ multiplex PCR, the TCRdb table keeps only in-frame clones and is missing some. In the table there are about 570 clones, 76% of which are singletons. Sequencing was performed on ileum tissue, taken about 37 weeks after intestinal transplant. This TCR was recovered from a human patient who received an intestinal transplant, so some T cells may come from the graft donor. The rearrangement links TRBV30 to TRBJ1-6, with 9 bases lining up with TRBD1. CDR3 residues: CAWISPGTGKSPLHF. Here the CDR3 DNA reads TGTGCCTGGATCTCTCCCGGGACAGGGAAGTCACCCCTCCACTTT.